The entry below gives a single T cell receptor beta chain sequence along with its context. This sample is part of a study of type 1 regulatory T cells. About the research overall: T-allo10 is a Tr1-enriched, alloantigen-specific CD4 T cell product made in vitro.

Via MiXCR, TCRdb re-called the reads, giving one row per CDR3 protein. The profile shows about 18,000 distinct CDR3 sequences, roughly a tenth of them singletons. Germline V CDR1 and CDR2: MNHNY, SVGAGI (reference sequence). Trimming shortened V by 4 bases and J by 2 bases, and 20 bases separated the two germline ends. The CDR3 has 17 residues. Sequenced sample: CD4+ T cells, either the whole sample or a sorted fraction (not recorded which). The receptor comes from a human donor in good health. The rearrangement links TRBV6-6 to TRBJ2-5, with D perhaps assigned TRBD1 or TRBD2 (5 bases each). In nucleotides, the CDR3 is TGTGCCAGCAGTTCACGACCAGACAGACGGGATCAAGAGACCCAGTACTTC. Translating it yields CASSSRPDRRDQETQYF.